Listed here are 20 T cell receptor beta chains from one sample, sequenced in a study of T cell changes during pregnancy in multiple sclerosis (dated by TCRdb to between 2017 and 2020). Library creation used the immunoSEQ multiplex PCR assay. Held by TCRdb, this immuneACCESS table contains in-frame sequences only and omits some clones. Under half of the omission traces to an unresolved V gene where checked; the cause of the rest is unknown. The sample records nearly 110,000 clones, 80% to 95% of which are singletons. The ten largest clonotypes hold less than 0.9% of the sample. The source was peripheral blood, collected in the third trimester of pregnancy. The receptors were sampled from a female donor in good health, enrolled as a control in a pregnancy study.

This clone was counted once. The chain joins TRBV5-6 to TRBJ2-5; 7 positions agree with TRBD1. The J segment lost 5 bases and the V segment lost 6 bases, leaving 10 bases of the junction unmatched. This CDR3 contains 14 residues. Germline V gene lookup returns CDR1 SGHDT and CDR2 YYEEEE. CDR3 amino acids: CASTQQGGWETQYF. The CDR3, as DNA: TGTGCCAGCACCCAACAAGGGGGCTGGGAGACCCAGTACTTC.

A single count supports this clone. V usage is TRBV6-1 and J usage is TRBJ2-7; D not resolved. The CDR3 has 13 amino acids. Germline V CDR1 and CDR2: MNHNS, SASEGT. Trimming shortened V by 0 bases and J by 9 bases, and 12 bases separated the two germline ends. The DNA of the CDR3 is TGTGCCAGCAGTGAAGCTTGGAGAGTAGGGCAGTACTTC. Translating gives CASSEAWRVGQYF.

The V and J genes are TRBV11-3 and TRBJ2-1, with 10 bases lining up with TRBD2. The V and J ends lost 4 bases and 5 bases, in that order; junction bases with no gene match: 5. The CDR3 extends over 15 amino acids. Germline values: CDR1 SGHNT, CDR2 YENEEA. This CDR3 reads CASSSPGLANNEQFF. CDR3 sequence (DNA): TGTGCCAGCAGCTCACCGGGACTAGCGAACAATGAGCAGTTCTTC.

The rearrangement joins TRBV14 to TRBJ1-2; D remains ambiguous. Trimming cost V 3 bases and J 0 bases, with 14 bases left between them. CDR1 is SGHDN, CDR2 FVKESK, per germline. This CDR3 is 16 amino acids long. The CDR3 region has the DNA TGTGCCAGCAGCCAGGGCTTGGCTTTGGCTAACTATGGCTACACCTTC. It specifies CASSQGLALANYGYTF.

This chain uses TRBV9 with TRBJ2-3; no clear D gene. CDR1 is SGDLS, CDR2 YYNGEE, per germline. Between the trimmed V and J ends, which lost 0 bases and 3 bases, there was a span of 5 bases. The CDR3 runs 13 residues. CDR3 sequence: CASSVAETDTQYF. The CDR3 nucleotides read TGTGCCAGCAGCGTAGCTGAGACAGATACGCAGTATTTT. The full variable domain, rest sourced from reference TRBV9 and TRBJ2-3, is DSGVTQTPKHLITATGQRVTLRCSPRSGDLSVYWYQQSLDQGLQFLIQYYNGEERAKGNILERFSAQQFPDLHSELNLSSLELGDSALYFCASSVAETDTQYFGPGTRLTVL.

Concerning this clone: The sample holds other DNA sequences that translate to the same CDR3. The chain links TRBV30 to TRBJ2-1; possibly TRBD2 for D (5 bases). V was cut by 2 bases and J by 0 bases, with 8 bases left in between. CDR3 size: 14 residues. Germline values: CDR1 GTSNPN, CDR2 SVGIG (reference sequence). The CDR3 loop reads CAWSSGSSYNEQFF. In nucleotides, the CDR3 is TGTGCCTGGAGTAGCGGAAGCTCCTACAATGAGCAGTTCTTC.

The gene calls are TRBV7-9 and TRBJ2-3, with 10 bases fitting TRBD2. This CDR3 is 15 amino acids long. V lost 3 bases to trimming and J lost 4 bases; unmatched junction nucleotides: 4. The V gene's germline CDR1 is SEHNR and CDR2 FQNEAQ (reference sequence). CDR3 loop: CASSLSGGAADTQYF. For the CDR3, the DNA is TGTGCCAGCAGCTTGAGCGGGGGGGCGGCAGATACGCAGTATTTT.

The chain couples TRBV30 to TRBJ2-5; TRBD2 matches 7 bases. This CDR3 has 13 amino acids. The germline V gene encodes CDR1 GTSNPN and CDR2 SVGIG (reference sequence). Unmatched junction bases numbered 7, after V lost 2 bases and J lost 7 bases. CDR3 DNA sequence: TGTGCCTGGAGTAGGGGACCGGGGGGGACCCAGTACTTC. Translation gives CAWSRGPGGTQYF.

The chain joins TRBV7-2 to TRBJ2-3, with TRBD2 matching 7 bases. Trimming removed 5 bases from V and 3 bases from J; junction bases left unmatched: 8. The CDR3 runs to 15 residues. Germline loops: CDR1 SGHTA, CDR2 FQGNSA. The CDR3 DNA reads TGTGCCAGCAGCATCGGGACTATTCGAACAGATACGCAGTATTTT. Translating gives CASSIGTIRTDTQYF.

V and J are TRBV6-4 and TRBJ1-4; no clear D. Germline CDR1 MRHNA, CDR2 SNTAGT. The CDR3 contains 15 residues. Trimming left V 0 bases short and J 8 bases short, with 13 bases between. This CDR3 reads CASSDSGPWIEKLFF. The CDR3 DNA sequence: TGTGCCAGCAGTGACTCGGGCCCCTGGATCGAAAAACTGTTTTTT.

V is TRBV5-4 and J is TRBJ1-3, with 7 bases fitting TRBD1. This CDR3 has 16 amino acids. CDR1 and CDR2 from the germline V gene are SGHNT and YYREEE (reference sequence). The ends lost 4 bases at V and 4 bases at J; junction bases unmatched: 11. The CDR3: CASSLRTGSVGNTIYF. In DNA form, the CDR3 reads TGTGCCAGCAGCCTACGGACAGGTTCTGTCGGAAACACCATATATTTT. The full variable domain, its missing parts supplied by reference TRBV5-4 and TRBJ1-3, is ETGVTQSPTHLIKTRGQQVTLRCSSQSGHNTVSWYQQALGQGPQFIFQYYREEENGRGNFPPRFSGLQFPNYSSELNVNALELDDSALYLCASSLRTGSVGNTIYFGEGSWLTVV.

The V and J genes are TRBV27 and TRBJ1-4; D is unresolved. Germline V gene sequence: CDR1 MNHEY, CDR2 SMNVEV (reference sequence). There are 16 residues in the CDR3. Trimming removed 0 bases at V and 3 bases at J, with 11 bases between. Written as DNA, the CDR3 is TGTGCCAGCAGTTTATCTTTGGGAGCCGCTAATGAAAAACTGTTTTTT. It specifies CASSLSLGAANEKLFF. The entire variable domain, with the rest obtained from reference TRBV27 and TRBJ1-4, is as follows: EAQVTQNPRYLITVTGKKLTVTCSQNMNHEYMSWYRQDPGLGLRQIYYSMNVEVTDKGDVPEGYKVSRKEKRNFPLILESPSPNQTSLYFCASSLSLGAANEKLFFGSGTQLSVL.

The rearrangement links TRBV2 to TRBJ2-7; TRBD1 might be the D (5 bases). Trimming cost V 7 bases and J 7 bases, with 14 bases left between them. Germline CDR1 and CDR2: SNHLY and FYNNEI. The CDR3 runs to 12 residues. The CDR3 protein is CASKETDLEQYF. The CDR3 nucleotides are TGTGCCAGCAAGGAGACAGACCTTGAGCAGTACTTC.

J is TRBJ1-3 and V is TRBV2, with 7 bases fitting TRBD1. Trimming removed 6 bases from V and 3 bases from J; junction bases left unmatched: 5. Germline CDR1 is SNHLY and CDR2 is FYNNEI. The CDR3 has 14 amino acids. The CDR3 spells CASSRGQNGNTIYF. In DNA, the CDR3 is TGTGCCAGCAGCAGGGGACAGAATGGAAACACCATATATTTT. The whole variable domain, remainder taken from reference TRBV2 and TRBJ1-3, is EPEVTQTPSHQVTQMGQEVILRCVPISNHLYFYWYRQILGQKVEFLVSFYNNEISEKSEIFDDQFSVERPDGSNFTLKIRSTKLEDSAMYFCASSRGQNGNTIYFGEGSWLTVV.

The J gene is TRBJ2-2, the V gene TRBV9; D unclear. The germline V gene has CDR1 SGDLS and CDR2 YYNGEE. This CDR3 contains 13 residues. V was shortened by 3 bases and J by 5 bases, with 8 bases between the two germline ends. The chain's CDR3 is CASSGPDTGELFF. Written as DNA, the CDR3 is TGTGCCAGCAGCGGCCCAGATACCGGGGAGCTGTTTTTT.

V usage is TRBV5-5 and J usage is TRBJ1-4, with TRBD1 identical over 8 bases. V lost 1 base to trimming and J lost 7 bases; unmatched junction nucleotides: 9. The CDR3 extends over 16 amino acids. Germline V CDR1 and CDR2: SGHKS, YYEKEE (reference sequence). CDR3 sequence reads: CASSLYPDRDIEKLFF. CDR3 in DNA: TGTGCCAGCAGCTTGTACCCGGACAGGGATATTGAAAAACTGTTTTTT. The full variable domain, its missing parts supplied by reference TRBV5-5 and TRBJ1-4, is DAGVTQSPTHLIKTRGQQVTLRCSPISGHKSVSWYQQVLGQGPQFIFQYYEKEERGRGNFPDRFSARQFPNYSSELNVNALLLGDSALYLCASSLYPDRDIEKLFFGSGTQLSVL.

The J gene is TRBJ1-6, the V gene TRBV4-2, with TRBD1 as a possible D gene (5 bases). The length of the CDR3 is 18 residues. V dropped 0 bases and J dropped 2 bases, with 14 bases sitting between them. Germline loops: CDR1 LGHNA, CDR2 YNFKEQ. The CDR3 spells CASSQDTTVVAYNSPLHF. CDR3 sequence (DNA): TGTGCCAGCAGCCAAGACACGACAGTCGTGGCCTATAATTCACCCCTCCACTTT.

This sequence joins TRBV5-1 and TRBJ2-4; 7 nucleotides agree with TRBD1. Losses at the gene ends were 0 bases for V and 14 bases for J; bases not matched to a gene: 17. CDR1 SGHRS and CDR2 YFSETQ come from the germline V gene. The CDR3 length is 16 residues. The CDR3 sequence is CASSLDPGQTKLGKYF. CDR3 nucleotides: TGCGCCAGCAGCTTGGATCCGGGACAGACCAAACTAGGGAAGTACTTC.

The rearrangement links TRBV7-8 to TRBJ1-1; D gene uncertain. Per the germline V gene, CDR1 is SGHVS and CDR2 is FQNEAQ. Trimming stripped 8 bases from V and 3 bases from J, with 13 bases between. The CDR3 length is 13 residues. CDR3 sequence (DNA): TGTGCCAGCGGAGGACGGATGGACACTGAAGCTTTCTTT. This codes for CASGGRMDTEAFF.

The CDR3 sequence: CASSRGVDQPQHF. The CDR3 nucleotides are TGTGCCAGCAGCAGGGGGGTCGATCAGCCCCAGCATTTT. This sequence joins TRBV6-5 and TRBJ1-5, with TRBD1 matching over 7 bases. From germline, CDR1 is MNHEY and CDR2 SVGAGI. V was pared by 6 bases and J by 5 bases, with 4 bases of the junction left unmatched. CDR3 length: 13 amino acids.